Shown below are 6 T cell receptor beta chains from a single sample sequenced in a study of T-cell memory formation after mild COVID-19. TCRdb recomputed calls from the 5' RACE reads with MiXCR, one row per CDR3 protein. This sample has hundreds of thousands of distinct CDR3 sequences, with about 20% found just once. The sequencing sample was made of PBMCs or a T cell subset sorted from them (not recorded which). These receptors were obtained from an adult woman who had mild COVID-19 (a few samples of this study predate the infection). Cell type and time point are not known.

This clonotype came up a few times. CDR3 nucleotides: TGTGCCAGCAGCCAAGATCTACAGGGAATATTTCAGGCTTTCTTT. Translation: CASSQDLQGIFQAFF. This chain joins TRBV4-2 and TRBJ1-1; D is possibly TRBD1 (6 bases). The CDR3 consists of 15 residues. Trimming shortened V by 0 bases and J by 11 bases, and 19 bases separated the two germline ends. CDR1 and CDR2 from the germline V gene are LGHNA and YNFKEQ.

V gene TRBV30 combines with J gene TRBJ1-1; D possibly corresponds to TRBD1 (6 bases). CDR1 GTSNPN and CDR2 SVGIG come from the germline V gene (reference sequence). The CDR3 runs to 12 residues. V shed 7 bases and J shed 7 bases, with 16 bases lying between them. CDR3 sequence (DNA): TGTGCCTACCAGCGAGAGGGGGTTGAAGCTTTCTTT. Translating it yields CAYQREGVEAFF.

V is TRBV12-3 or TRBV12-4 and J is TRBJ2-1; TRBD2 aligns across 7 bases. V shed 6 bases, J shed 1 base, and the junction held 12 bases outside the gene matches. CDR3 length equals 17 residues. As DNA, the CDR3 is TGTGCCAGCAGGTATACTTCTAGCGGACGATCCTACAATGAGCAGTTCTTC. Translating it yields CASRYTSSGRSYNEQFF.

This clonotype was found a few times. The CDR3 DNA sequence: TGCAGCGTGCTGGACCTCTATGGCTACACCTTC. This sequence encodes CSVLDLYGYTF. V gene TRBV29-1 combines with J gene TRBJ1-2, with no clear D. Trimming removed 6 bases from V and 4 bases from J, with 9 bases in between. CDR1 SQVTM and CDR2 ANQGSEA come from the germline V gene. This CDR3 has 11 amino acids.

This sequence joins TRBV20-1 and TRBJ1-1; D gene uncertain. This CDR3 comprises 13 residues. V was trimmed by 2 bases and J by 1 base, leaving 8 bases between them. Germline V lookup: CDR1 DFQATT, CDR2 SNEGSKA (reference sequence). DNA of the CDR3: TGCAGTGCTAGACCAACCCCGAACACTGAAGCTTTCTTT. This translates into CSARPTPNTEAFF.

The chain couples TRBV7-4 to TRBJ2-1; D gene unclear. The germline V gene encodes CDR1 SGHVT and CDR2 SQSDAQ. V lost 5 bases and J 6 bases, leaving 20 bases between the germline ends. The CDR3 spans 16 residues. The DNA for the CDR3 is TGTGCCAGCAGCGCCGTCAGTGAAGGAGACTCCAATGAGCAGTTCTTC. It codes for CASSAVSEGDSNEQFF.